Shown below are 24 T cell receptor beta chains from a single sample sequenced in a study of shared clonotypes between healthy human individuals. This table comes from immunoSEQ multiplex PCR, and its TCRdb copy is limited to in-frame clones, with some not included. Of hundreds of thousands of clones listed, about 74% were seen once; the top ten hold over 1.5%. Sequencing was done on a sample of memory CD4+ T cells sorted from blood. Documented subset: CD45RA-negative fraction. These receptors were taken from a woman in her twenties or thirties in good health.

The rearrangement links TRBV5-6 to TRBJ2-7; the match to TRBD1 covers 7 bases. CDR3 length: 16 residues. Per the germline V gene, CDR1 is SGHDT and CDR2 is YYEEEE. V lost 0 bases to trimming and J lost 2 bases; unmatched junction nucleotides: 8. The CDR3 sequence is CASSLDGQATTYEQYF. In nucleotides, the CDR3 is TGTGCCAGCAGCTTGGATGGACAGGCTACTACCTACGAGCAGTACTTC.

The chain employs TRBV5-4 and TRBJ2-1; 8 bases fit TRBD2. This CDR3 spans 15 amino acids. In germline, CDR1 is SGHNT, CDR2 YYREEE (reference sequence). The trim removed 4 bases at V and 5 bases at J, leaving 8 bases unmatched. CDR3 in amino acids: CASSTVSGTDNEQFF. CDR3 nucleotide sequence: TGTGCCAGCAGCACTGTTAGCGGGACCGACAATGAGCAGTTCTTC.

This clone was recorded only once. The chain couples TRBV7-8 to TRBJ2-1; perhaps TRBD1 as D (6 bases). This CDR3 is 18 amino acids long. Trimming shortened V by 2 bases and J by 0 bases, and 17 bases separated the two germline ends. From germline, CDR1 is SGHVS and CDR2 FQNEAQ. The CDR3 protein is CASSLTGTAAYSYNEQFF. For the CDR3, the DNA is TGTGCCAGCAGCTTAACAGGGACGGCCGCATACTCCTACAATGAGCAGTTCTTC.

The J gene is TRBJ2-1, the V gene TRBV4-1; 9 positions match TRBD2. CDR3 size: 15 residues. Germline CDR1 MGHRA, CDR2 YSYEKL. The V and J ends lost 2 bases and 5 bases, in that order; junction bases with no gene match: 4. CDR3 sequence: CASSQRTSENNEQFF. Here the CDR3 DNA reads TGCGCCAGCAGCCAAAGGACTAGCGAAAACAATGAGCAGTTCTTC.

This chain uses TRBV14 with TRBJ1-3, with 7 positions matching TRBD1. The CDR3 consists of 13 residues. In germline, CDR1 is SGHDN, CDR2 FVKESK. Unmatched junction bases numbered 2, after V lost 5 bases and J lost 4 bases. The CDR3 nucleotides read TGTGCCAGCAGCGGGACAGCCGGAAACACCATATATTTT. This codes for CASSGTAGNTIYF.

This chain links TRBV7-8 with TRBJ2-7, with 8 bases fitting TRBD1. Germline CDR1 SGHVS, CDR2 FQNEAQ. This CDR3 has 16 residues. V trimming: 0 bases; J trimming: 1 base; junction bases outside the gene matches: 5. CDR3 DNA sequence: TGTGCCAGCAGCTTAGCGCAGAGACAGGGGTCCTACGAGCAGTACTTC. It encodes CASSLAQRQGSYEQYF.

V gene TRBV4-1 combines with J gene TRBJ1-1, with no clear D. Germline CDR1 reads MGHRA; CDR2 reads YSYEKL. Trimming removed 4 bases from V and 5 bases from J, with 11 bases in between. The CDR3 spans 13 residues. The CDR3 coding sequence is TGCGCCAGCAGCCGGCGGGGAGAAACTGAAGCTTTCTTT. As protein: CASSRRGETEAFF.

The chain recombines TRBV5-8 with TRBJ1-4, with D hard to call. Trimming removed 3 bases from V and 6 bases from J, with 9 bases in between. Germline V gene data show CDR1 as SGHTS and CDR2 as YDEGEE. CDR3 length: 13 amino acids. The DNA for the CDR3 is TGTGCCAGCAGCTCGTGGGATGATGAAAAACTGTTTTTT. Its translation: CASSSWDDEKLFF.

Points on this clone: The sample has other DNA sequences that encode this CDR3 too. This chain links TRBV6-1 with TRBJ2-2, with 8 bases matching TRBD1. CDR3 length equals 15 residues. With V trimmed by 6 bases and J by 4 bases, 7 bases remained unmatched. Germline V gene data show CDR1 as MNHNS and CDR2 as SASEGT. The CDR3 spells CASSVDRVGTGELFF. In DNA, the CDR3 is TGTGCCAGCAGCGTGGACAGGGTAGGCACCGGGGAGCTGTTTTTT.

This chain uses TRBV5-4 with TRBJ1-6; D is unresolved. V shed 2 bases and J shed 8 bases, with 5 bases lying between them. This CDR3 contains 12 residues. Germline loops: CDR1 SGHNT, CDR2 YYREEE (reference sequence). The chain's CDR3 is CASSFGDSPLHF. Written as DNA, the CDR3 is TGTGCCAGCAGCTTTGGAGATTCACCCCTCCACTTT.

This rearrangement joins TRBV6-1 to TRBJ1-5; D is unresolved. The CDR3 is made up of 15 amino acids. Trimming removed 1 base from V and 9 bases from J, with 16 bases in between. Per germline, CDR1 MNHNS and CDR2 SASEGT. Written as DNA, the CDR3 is TGTGCCAGCAGTGAAGATCCCCTGCGGGGTGGGCCCCAGCATTTT. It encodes CASSEDPLRGGPQHF.

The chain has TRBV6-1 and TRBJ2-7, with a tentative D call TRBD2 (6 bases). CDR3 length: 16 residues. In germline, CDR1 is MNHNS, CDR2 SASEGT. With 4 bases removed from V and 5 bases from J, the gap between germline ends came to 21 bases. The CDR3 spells CASSGLRRDGSNEQYF. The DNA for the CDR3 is TGTGCCAGCAGTGGCCTTCGGCGGGACGGGAGCAACGAGCAGTACTTC.

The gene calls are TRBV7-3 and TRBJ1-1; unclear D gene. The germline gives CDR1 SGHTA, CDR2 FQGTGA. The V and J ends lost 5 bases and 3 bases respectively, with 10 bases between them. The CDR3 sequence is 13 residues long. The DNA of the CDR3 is TGTGCCAGCAGCCCAGGAGCCCACACTGAAGCTTTCTTT. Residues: CASSPGAHTEAFF.

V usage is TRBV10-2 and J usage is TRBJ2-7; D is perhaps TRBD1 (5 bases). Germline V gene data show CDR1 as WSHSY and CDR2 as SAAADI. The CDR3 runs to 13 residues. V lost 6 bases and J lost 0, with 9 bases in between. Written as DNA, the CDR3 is TGCGCCAGCAGGGACATGAGCTCCTACGAGCAGTACTTC. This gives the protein CASRDMSSYEQYF.

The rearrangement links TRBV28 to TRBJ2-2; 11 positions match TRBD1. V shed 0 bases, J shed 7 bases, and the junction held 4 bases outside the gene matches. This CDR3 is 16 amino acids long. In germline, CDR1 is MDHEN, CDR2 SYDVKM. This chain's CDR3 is CASSLWDRGQGGELFF. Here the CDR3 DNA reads TGTGCCAGCAGTTTATGGGACAGGGGGCAGGGCGGGGAGCTGTTTTTT. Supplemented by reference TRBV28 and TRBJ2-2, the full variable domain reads DVKVTQSSRYLVKRTGEKVFLECVQDMDHENMFWYRQDPGLGLRLIYFSYDVKMKEKGDIPEGYSVSREKKERFSLILESASTNQTSMYLCASSLWDRGQGGELFFGEGSRLTVL.

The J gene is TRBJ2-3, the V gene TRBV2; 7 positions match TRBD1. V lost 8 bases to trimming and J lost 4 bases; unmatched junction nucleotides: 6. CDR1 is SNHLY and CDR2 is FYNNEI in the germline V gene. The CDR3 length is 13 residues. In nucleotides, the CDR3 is TGTGCCAGCCGGGACAGATGGTCAGATACGCAGTATTTT. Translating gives CASRDRWSDTQYF.

The CDR3 loop is CAISENTGNEKLFF. The DNA of the CDR3 is TGTGCCATCAGTGAGAATACAGGGAATGAAAAACTGTTTTTT. This chain uses TRBV10-3 with TRBJ1-4; maybe TRBD1 (6 bases). The germline V gene encodes CDR1 ENHRY and CDR2 SYGVKD. Trimming removed 2 bases from V and 5 bases from J, with 9 bases in between. The CDR3 consists of 14 residues.

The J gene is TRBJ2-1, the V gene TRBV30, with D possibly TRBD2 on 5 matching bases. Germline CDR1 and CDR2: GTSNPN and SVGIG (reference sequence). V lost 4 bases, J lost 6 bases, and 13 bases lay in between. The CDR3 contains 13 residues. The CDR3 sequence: CAWTLDLPNEQFF. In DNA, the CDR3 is TGTGCCTGGACACTAGACTTACCCAATGAGCAGTTCTTC.

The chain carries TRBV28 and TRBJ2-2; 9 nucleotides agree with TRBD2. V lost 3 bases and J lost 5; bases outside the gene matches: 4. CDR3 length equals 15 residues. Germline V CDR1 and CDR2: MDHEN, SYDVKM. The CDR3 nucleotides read TGTGCCAGCAGTTTTCTAGCGGGATTTACCGGGGAGCTGTTTTTT. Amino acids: CASSFLAGFTGELFF.

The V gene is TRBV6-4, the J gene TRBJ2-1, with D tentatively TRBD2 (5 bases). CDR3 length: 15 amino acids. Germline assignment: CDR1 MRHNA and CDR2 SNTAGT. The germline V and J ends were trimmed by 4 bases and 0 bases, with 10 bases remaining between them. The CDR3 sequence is CASSVGRSSYNEQFF. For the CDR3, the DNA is TGTGCCAGCAGTGTTGGGAGAAGCTCCTACAATGAGCAGTTCTTC.

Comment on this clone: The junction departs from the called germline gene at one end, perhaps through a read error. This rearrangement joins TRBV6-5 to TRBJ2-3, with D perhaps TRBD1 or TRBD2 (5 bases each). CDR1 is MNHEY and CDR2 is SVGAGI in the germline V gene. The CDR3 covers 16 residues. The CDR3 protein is CASIYSGSGSTDTQYF. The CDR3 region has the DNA TGTGCCAGCATTTACTCAGGGTCGGGGTCCACAGATACGCAGTATTTT.

CDR3 residues: CASSARQGSEQFF. CDR3 sequence (DNA): TGCGCCAGCAGCGCAAGACAGGGTAGCGAGCAGTTCTTC. The chain recombines TRBV5-1 with TRBJ2-1; TRBD1 aligns across 7 bases. This CDR3 is 13 amino acids long. Germline CDR1 reads SGHRS; CDR2 reads YFSETQ. V was pared by 4 bases and J by 10 bases, with 8 bases of the junction left unmatched.

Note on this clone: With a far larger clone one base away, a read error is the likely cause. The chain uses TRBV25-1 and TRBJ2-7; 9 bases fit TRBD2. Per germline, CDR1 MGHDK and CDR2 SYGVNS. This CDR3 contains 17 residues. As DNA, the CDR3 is TGTGCCAGCAATGAATCCGGCCTAGCGGGGTTCTCCTACGAGCAGTACTTC. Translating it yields CASNESGLAGFSYEQYF.

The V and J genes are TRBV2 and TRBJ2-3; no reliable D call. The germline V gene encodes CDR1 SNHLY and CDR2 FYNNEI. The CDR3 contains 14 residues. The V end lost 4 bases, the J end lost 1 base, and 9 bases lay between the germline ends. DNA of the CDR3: TGTGCCAGCAGTGGCTATAAGGGCACAGATACGCAGTATTTT. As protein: CASSGYKGTDTQYF.